The T cell receptor (beta chain) described here comes from a study of early T cells in non-severe SARS-CoV-2 infection (dated by TCRdb to the early 2020s). Context from the whole study: TCR sequencing used bulk RNA from unsorted whole blood, so alpha and beta chains could not be paired.

The study was a case-control design nested within a healthcare worker cohort in London, UK, with weekly nasopharyngeal swab PCR tests and blood sampling. Healthcare workers were enrolled in the week of the UK lockdown, from 23 to 31 March 2020, and were followed every week for up to roughly 15 weeks. The library was built by means of 5' RACE. Sequenced on a NextSeq 500. The TCR library protocol attached unique molecular identifiers to individual cDNA molecules to correct for sequencing error and PCR bias. Both TCR alpha and beta chains were sequenced, and tight co-correlation was observed between alpha and beta sequence abundances in each sample. Turning to the authors' computational methods: Decombinator V4 was used to annotate TCR sequences for V gene, J gene and CDR3. Expanded TCRs were defined as changing significantly between any two time points under a Poisson model with p below 0.0001. TCR abundances were normalised to the total number of TCRs sequenced per sample and expressed as counts per million. MAIT TCRs were defined by TRAV1-2 paired with TRAJ12, TRAJ20 or TRAJ33, and iNKT TCRs by TRAV10 paired with TRAJ18. VDJdb, accessed on 1 November 2021, was searched for TCRs annotated for CMV, EBV and SARS-CoV-2, and TCRs annotated for more than one antigen were excluded. In-frame beta chains were kept once TCRdb had trimmed the public reads at Q25 with fastp and called clones with MiXCR. Merged by CDR3 protein, the rows form single entries marked with the most common genes and DNA. TCRdb, not the authors, supplied the V and J calls. This sample lists about 64,000 distinct CDR3 sequences; less than 9.5% were detected once. The ten largest clonotypes hold about an eighth of the sample.

Here is what the overall study found, with its caveats: VDJdb matching was skewed toward anti-spike CD8 responses and likely underestimated virus-specific expansions, missing private and CD4 specificities.

The CDR3, from cysteine to phenylalanine, totals 16 residues. The read is trimmed to its CDR3 DNA, 48 bases read in frame from base 1. From V the trimming removes 1 base and from J it removes 3 bases, while the gene matches leave 7 bases of the junction unaccounted for. CDR1 and CDR2 are read off the germline V gene as SGHTA and FQGNSA. As regards this clonotype: Which antigen it targets is not known. It has no much larger one-base neighbor in the sample; base qualities were not kept.

The source was whole blood, collected at baseline. The chain uses TRBV7-2 and TRBJ2-7; the central 9 bases match TRBD2. The sequence derives from an adult who was a healthcare worker with PCR-confirmed SARS-CoV-2 infection or an uninfected control (not recorded which). The nucleotide sequence is TGTGCCAGCAGCTTAGACGTTCTAGCGGGGTTCTACGAGCAGTACTTC. Its translation reads: CASSLDVLAGFYEQYF.